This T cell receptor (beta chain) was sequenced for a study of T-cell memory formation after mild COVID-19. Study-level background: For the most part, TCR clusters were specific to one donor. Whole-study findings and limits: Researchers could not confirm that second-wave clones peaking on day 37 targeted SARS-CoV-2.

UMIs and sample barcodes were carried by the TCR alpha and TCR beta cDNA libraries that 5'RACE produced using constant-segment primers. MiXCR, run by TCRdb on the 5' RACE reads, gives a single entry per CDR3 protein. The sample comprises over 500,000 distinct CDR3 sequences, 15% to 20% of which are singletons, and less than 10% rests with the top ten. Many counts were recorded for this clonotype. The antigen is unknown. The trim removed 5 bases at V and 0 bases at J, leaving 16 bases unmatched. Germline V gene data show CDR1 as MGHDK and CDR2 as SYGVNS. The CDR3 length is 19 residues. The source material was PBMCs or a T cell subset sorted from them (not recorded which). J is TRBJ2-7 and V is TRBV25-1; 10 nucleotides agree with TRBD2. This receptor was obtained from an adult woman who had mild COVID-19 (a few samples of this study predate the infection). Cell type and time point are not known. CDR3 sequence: CASSYEDRRTSGVSYEQYF. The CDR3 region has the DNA TGTGCCAGCAGTTATGAGGACAGGAGAACTAGCGGGGTCTCCTACGAGCAGTACTTC.